This TCR beta chain was recovered during a study of cytomegalovirus exposure and HLA in healthy donors. Both 60 Vbeta primers and 13 Jbeta primers went into the PCR. TCRdb keeps only in-frame clones here, not all; method: immunoSEQ multiplex PCR. This repertoire shows more than 150,000 clones, about 80% found once; its top ten account for about 14%. The germline V and J ends were trimmed by 1 base and 3 bases, with 8 bases remaining between them. Germline V lookup: CDR1 SQVTM, CDR2 ANQGSEA. This CDR3 region has 13 residues. The TCR was taken from a middle-aged man in good health and CMV-seropositive. Sequencing was done on a sample of PBMCs. This chain uses TRBV29-1 with TRBJ2-3; D unclear. The CDR3 is CSVEGNITDTQYF. The DNA for the CDR3 is TGCAGCGTTGAAGGCAACATAACAGATACGCAGTATTTT.